Following are 9 T cell receptor beta chains from one sample sequenced in a study of Graves' ophthalmopathy and Graves' hyperthyroidism. RNA transcripts served as template for amplifying TCR beta CDR3 sequences. An opening RT-PCR round employed HTBI primers and preceded a second-round multiplex PCR. TCRdb used MiXCR to reprocess the multiplex PCR reads, holding one entry per CDR3 protein. The sample yields roughly 410,000 distinct CDR3 sequences, roughly 15% seen once. Sample: peripheral blood. All receptors derive from a woman aged 18-29 years with stable Graves' hyperthyroidism.

This clonotype was seen repeatedly, ten times or more. V gene TRBV27 combines with J gene TRBJ2-7; D ambiguous. Per germline, CDR1 MNHEY and CDR2 SMNVEV (reference sequence). This CDR3 has 14 amino acids. Trimming cost V 0 bases and J 7 bases, with 13 bases left between them. CDR3: CASSLSLPPSEQYF. The CDR3 region has the DNA TGTGCCAGCAGTTTATCCCTGCCTCCGTCTGAGCAGTACTTC.

Many counts were recorded for this clonotype. The CDR3 bases are TGTGCCAGCATGGACCCGGGGCAGCGCTACGAGCAGTACTTC. Protein sequence: CASMDPGQRYEQYF. J is TRBJ2-7 and V is TRBV7-8, with D perhaps given as TRBD1 or TRBD2 (5 bases each). CDR1 SGHVS and CDR2 FQNEAQ come from the germline V gene. The CDR3 runs 14 residues. The germline V and J ends were trimmed by 7 bases and 3 bases, with 16 bases remaining between them.

This clonotype was picked up many times. Here the CDR3 reads CSVAVGQQETQYF. CDR3 bases: TGCAGTGTCGCGGTCGGGCAACAAGAGACCCAGTACTTC. The chain links TRBV20-1 to TRBJ2-5, with no clear D. The germline V and J ends were trimmed by 7 bases and 2 bases, with 14 bases remaining between them. This CDR3 contains 13 residues. Per the germline V gene, CDR1 is DFQATT and CDR2 is SNEGSKA (reference sequence).

The chain uses TRBV5-6 and TRBJ1-1, with D maybe TRBD1 (6 bases). Germline V gives CDR1 SGHDT, CDR2 YYEEEE. Trimming pared 4 bases from V and 8 bases from J, leaving 18 bases between. The CDR3 is made up of 14 amino acids. CDR3 DNA sequence: TGTGCCAGCAGCGCCCCACAGGGTTTCCCCGAAGCTTTCTTT. Its protein is CASSAPQGFPEAFF.

This clonotype has a count of ten or more. J is TRBJ1-3 and V is TRBV19, with D uncertain. The V gene's germline CDR1 is LNHDA and CDR2 SQIVND (reference sequence). Trimming left V 9 bases short and J 4 bases short, with 10 bases between. This CDR3 spans 12 amino acids. CDR3 nucleotide sequence: TGTGCCAGCCAGGTATCAGGAAACACCATATATTTT. It specifies CASQVSGNTIYF.

This clonotype was seen a few times. The chain uses TRBV18 and TRBJ1-5, with D maybe TRBD1 (6 bases). CDR1 is KGHSH and CDR2 is LQKENI in the germline V gene. This CDR3 contains 15 residues. V dropped 6 bases and J dropped 4 bases, with 16 bases sitting between them. CDR3 bases: TGTGCCAGCTCCCCCCGAGGGGGGCGGAATCAGCCCCAGCATTTT. Translated: CASSPRGGRNQPQHF.

This clonotype was observed many times. The rearrangement links TRBV6-4 to TRBJ1-2; D is unresolved. In germline, CDR1 is MRHNA, CDR2 SNTAGT. The CDR3 is 13 residues long. V was shortened by 6 bases and J by 7 bases, with 15 bases between the two germline ends. The chain's CDR3 is CASRYYTATGYTF. The CDR3 coding sequence is TGTGCCAGCAGATACTATACAGCGACTGGCTACACCTTC.

This clonotype has just a few counts. The gene calls are TRBV24-1 and TRBJ2-5, with D unclear. The CDR3 totals 11 residues. V was trimmed by 6 bases and J by 5 bases, leaving 6 bases between them. The germline gives CDR1 KGHDR, CDR2 SFDVKD. The CDR3 DNA reads as TGTGCCACCAGTTCTCGGGAGACCCAGTACTTC. Translation gives CATSSRETQYF.

The sample holds many counts of this clonotype. The V gene is TRBV6-1, the J gene TRBJ1-5; D not resolved. In germline, CDR1 is MNHNS, CDR2 SASEGT. The CDR3 is made up of 16 amino acids. The ends were cut back, 6 bases at V and 0 bases at J, with 15 bases in the middle. The CDR3 reads CASREPSSPSNQPQHF. CDR3 DNA sequence: TGTGCCAGCAGGGAGCCTTCTTCCCCTAGCAATCAGCCCCAGCATTTT.